These 3 T cell receptor beta chains were sequenced from one sample in a study of shared clonotypes between healthy human individuals. Sequenced by immunoSEQ multiplex PCR; TCRdb stores in-frame clones only, minus some. The data show over a million clones, with approximately 80% seen just once and around 0.47% held by the top ten. Sequences were obtained from memory CD4+ T cells from PBMCs. Stated subset: CD45RA-negative fraction. The receptors shown here come from a man between 18 and 35 years old in good health. Some clones in this sample may be carry-over from other donors' samples.

The chain joins TRBV15 to TRBJ1-5; no firm D call. The CDR3 is made up of 15 amino acids. Germline values: CDR1 LNHNV, CDR2 YYDKDF (reference sequence). Between the trimmed V and J ends, which lost 1 base and 7 bases, there was a span of 14 bases. The CDR3 sequence: CATSRGGAAGQPQHF. The CDR3 region has the DNA TGTGCCACCAGCAGAGGGGGTGCAGCAGGACAGCCCCAGCATTTT.

This chain links TRBV7-6 with TRBJ1-2, with a tentative D call TRBD1 (5 bases). Looked up from germline, CDR1 is SGHVS and CDR2 is FNYEAQ. V was clipped by 5 bases and J by 8 bases, with 15 bases between them. The length of the CDR3 is 13 residues. CDR3 sequence (DNA): TGTGCCAGCAGCCCCGGCTGGGGGGACGGCTACACCTTC. Protein: CASSPGWGDGYTF.

This chain links TRBV19 with TRBJ2-1; tentative D call: TRBD2 (7 bases). CDR3 size: 16 residues. The ends were cut back, 6 bases at V and 1 base at J, with 16 bases in the middle. Germline V gene sequence: CDR1 LNHDA, CDR2 SQIVND (reference sequence). The CDR3: CASSRGRESSYNEQFF. The CDR3 DNA is TGTGCCAGTAGCCGGGGGCGGGAGTCTTCCTACAATGAGCAGTTCTTC.